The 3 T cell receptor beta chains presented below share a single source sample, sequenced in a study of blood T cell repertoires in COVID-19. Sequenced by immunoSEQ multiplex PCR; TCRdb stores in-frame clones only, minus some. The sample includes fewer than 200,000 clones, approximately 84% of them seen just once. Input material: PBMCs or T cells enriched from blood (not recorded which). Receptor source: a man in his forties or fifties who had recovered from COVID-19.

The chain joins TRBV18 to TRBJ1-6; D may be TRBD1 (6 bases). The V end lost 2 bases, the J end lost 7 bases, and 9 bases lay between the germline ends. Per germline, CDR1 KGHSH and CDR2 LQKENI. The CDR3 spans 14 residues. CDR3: CASSPYRENSPLHF. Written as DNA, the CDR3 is TGTGCCAGCTCACCATACAGGGAAAATTCACCCCTCCACTTT.

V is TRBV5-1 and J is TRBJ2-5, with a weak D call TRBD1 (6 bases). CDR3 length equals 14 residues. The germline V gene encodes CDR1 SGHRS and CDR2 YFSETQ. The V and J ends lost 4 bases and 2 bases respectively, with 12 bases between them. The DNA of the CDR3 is TGCGCCAGCAGCCCCCGGACAGATCAAGAGACCCAGTACTTC. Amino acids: CASSPRTDQETQYF.

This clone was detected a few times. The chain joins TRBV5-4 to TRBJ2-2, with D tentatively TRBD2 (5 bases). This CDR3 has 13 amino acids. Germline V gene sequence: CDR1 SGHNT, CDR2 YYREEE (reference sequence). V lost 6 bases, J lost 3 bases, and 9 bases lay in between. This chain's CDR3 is CASTPRDTGELFF. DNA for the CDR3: TGTGCCAGCACTCCGCGGGACACCGGGGAGCTGTTTTTT. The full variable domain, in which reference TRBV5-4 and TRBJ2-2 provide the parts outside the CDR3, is ETGVTQSPTHLIKTRGQQVTLRCSSQSGHNTVSWYQQALGQGPQFIFQYYREEENGRGNFPPRFSGLQFPNYSSELNVNALELDDSALYLCASTPRDTGELFFGEGSRLTVL.